This T cell receptor (beta chain) was sequenced in a study of early T cells in non-severe SARS-CoV-2 infection. In the study overall: Sequenced bulk RNA came from whole blood that was unsorted, and chains were unpaired.

Individually, cDNA molecules had unique molecular identifiers attached to them. TCRdb processed the 5' RACE reads anew with MiXCR; each CDR3 protein has one entry. The profile shows about 110,000 distinct CDR3 sequences, about 12% of them singletons. This clonotype was sampled from an adult who was a healthcare worker with PCR-confirmed SARS-CoV-2 infection or an uninfected control (not recorded which). The source material was whole blood, sampled at baseline.

The CDR3 DNA reads as TGTGCAAGTCGCTTAGATTGGAGGACAGGGGGCGAAGAGACCCAGTACTTC. Translating gives CASRLDWRTGGEETQYF. The gene calls are TRBV12-2 and TRBJ2-5; the table assigns TRBD1, which was not confirmed against the DNA. TRBV12-2 is shown as a pseudogene. The CDR3 is 17 amino acids.